These 7 T cell receptor beta chains originate from one sample sequenced in a study of T cell responses to AZD1222 COVID-19 vaccine. Sequencing used immunoSEQ multiplex PCR; TCRdb keeps in-frame clones, though not all of them. The sample lists roughly 170,000 clones; just over 85% were seen once. Source: peripheral blood, taken on day 0 of AZD1222 vaccination. These receptors all come from an adult in good health.

The chain employs TRBV6-7 and TRBJ1-5; 7 bases agree with TRBD1. TRBV6-7 falls under the ORF class, with uncertain function. The trim removed 6 bases at V and 7 bases at J, leaving 3 bases unmatched. The CDR3 spans 12 residues. The CDR3: CASRGGRQPQHF. The CDR3 DNA reads as TGTGCCAGCAGAGGGGGCCGCCAGCCCCAGCATTTT.

This chain joins TRBV5-6 and TRBJ2-2; TRBD1 agrees at 7 bases. J lost 6 bases, V lost 0 bases, and 8 bases had no gene match. Germline V lookup: CDR1 SGHDT, CDR2 YYEEEE. CDR3 size: 16 residues. CDR3 sequence reads: CASSLDMTGFAGELFF. CDR3 sequence (DNA): TGTGCCAGCAGCTTGGACATGACAGGGTTCGCCGGGGAGCTGTTTTTT.

This chain joins TRBV5-1 and TRBJ2-1, with D possibly matching TRBD2 (5 bases). Deletions cut 8 bases from V and 2 bases from J, with 11 bases between. CDR3 length equals 13 residues. Germline V gene sequence: CDR1 SGHRS, CDR2 YFSETQ. This CDR3 reads CASSPGAYNEQFF. The CDR3 DNA follows: TGCGCCAGTTCCCCCGGGGCCTACAATGAGCAGTTCTTC.

The chain has TRBV5-1 and TRBJ1-6; 8 bases are a match to TRBD1. The germline V gene encodes CDR1 SGHRS and CDR2 YFSETQ. CDR3 length: 14 residues. V dropped 4 bases and J dropped 10; count of bases not matched to a gene: 7. The CDR3 DNA sequence: TGCGCCAGCAGCCAGGACAGGGAACACTCACCCCTCCACTTT. This gives the protein CASSQDREHSPLHF.

The chain uses TRBV30 and TRBJ1-1; 7 bases map to TRBD1. This CDR3 comprises 16 residues. After removal of 3 bases from V and 4 bases from J, the junction contained 14 bases not matched to a gene. From germline, CDR1 is GTSNPN and CDR2 SVGIG (reference sequence). CDR3 in amino acids: CAWSRPNRGIGTEAFF. The CDR3 region has the DNA TGTGCCTGGAGCCGGCCTAACAGGGGTATCGGCACTGAAGCTTTCTTT.

The genes are TRBV10-3 and TRBJ2-7, with TRBD2 matching 7 bases. This CDR3 spans 14 amino acids. The junction had 4 bases not matched to a gene; V was cut back by 5 bases and J by 0 bases. Germline V gene lookup returns CDR1 ENHRY and CDR2 SYGVKD. Written as DNA, the CDR3 is TGTGCCATCAGTCCTAGCGGAAGCTCCTACGAGCAGTACTTC. Translating gives CAISPSGSSYEQYF.

The sample holds one count of this clone. The chain combines TRBV6-2 or TRBV6-3 with TRBJ2-1; 7 bases fit TRBD2. The germline V gene encodes CDR1 MNHEY and CDR2 SVGEGT. The length of the CDR3 is 14 residues. V lost 6 bases, J lost 16 bases, and 18 bases stayed unmatched. The chain's CDR3 is CASRPPGTTSLYFF. The CDR3 coding sequence is TGTGCCAGCAGACCTCCCGGGACTACCAGTTTGTACTTCTTC.